These 29 T cell receptor beta chains came from one sample sequenced in a study of T cell responses to AZD1222 COVID-19 vaccine. Sequencing was performed with immunoSEQ multiplex PCR; in TCRdb, only in-frame clones are kept and a portion is missing. Of some 120,000 clones listed, approximately 90% were seen once; the top ten hold roughly 1.5%. This specimen consisted of peripheral blood, obtained 28 days after the second AZD1222 dose. The receptors were gathered from an adult who received the AZD1222 COVID-19 vaccine.

The chain employs TRBV5-6 and TRBJ2-7; the D gene is possibly TRBD2 (5 bases). This CDR3 is 14 amino acids long. V was pared by 2 bases and J by 0 bases, with 9 bases between. Germline values: CDR1 SGHDT, CDR2 YYEEEE. The CDR3 nucleotides are TGTGCCAGCAGCTTATTTGAGGGCTCCTACGAGCAGTACTTC. Residues: CASSLFEGSYEQYF.

CDR3 in amino acids: CASSMLQDGGTFF. The CDR3 coding sequence is TGTGCCAGTAGTATGTTACAGGACGGGGGAACTTTCTTT. V is TRBV19 and J is TRBJ1-1; maybe TRBD1 (5 bases). The CDR3 extends over 13 amino acids. Trimming left V 3 bases short and J 12 bases short, with 17 bases between. The V gene's germline CDR1 is LNHDA and CDR2 SQIVND (reference sequence).

This chain links TRBV30 with TRBJ2-4; D unresolved. The CDR3 extends over 12 amino acids. V dropped 0 bases and J dropped 15 bases, with 15 bases sitting between them. CDR1 and CDR2 from the germline V gene are GTSNPN and SVGIG (reference sequence). CDR3 loop: CAWSVQDTYRYF. The DNA for the CDR3 is TGTGCCTGGAGTGTACAAGACACCTATCGGTACTTC.

V is TRBV5-1 and J is TRBJ2-2; 9 bases are shared with TRBD1. The germline V gene has CDR1 SGHRS and CDR2 YFSETQ. With 2 bases clipped from V and 5 bases from J, the junction kept 4 bases outside the gene matches. This CDR3 contains 15 residues. This CDR3 reads CASSFGQGLTGELFF. For the CDR3, the DNA is TGCGCCAGCAGCTTCGGACAGGGGTTGACCGGGGAGCTGTTTTTT.

V usage is TRBV7-9 and J usage is TRBJ2-3, with TRBD2 identical over 7 bases. The CDR3 contains 15 residues. Trimming at V came to 6 bases and at J to 4 bases, leaving 10 bases not matched to a gene. CDR1 is SEHNR and CDR2 is FQNEAQ in the germline V gene (reference sequence). In DNA form, the CDR3 reads TGTGCCAGCAGGGCCTTCAGCGGGAAGGCAGATACGCAGTATTTT. Translating it yields CASRAFSGKADTQYF.

This clone was counted a single time. The chain employs TRBV28 and TRBJ2-3, with 9 bases matching TRBD1. V lost 5 bases and J lost 5; bases outside the gene matches: 8. The length of the CDR3 is 15 residues. The germline V gene encodes CDR1 MDHEN and CDR2 SYDVKM. CDR3 nucleotide sequence: TGTGCCAGCAGTCCTTCGGGACAGGGAGGAGATACGCAGTATTTT. The encoded protein is CASSPSGQGGDTQYF.

This chain connects TRBV6-6 to TRBJ2-7, with D maybe TRBD1 (5 bases). Trimming left V 6 bases short and J 3 bases short, with 18 bases between. The CDR3 runs 15 residues. CDR1 MNHNY and CDR2 SVGAGI come from the germline V gene (reference sequence). The CDR3 nucleotides read TGTGCCAGCAGGGCACTCTCAGGGCCAAGCTACGAGCAGTACTTC. Protein product: CASRALSGPSYEQYF.

This chain uses TRBV19 with TRBJ1-2; tentatively, D is TRBD1 (5 bases). This CDR3 region has 13 residues. The germline V gene has CDR1 LNHDA and CDR2 SQIVND (reference sequence). Trimming stripped 7 bases from V and 5 bases from J, with 14 bases between. This CDR3 reads CASMDLQVYGYTF. Written as DNA, the CDR3 is TGTGCCAGTATGGATTTACAGGTTTATGGCTACACCTTC.

The V call is TRBV27, the J call TRBJ1-6, with no clear D. V gave up 2 bases and J gave up 7 bases, with 6 bases separating them. Germline CDR1 is MNHEY and CDR2 is SMNVEV (reference sequence). The CDR3 is 13 residues long. CDR3 protein: CASSLVGNSPLHF. In DNA form, the CDR3 reads TGTGCCAGCAGTTTAGTAGGGAATTCACCCCTCCACTTT.

V and J are TRBV9 and TRBJ1-5; no clear D. Germline V gene sequence: CDR1 SGDLS, CDR2 YYNGEE. There are 12 residues in the CDR3. With 0 bases removed from V and 6 bases from J, the gap between germline ends came to 4 bases. CDR3 sequence (DNA): TGTGCCAGCAGCGTAGAGGGTCAGCCCCAGCATTTT. As protein: CASSVEGQPQHF.

The CDR3 DNA follows: TGTGCCAGCAGCTTGACATCCCCCTCCTATGGCTACACCTTC. Translating it yields CASSLTSPSYGYTF. This chain connects TRBV5-8 to TRBJ1-2; D is unclear. The CDR3 sequence is 14 residues long. Between the trimmed V and J ends, which lost 1 base and 4 bases, there was a span of 11 bases. CDR1 and CDR2 (germline): SGHTS, YDEGEE.

The chain is built from TRBV7-6 and TRBJ2-7, with D possibly matching TRBD2 (5 bases). Trimming took off 1 base at V and 10 bases at J, with 8 bases between the two ends. The length of the CDR3 is 11 residues. CDR1 and CDR2 (germline): SGHVS, FNYEAQ. CDR3 sequence (DNA): TGTGCCAGCAGCTTAGGGACTGATCAGTACTTC. Translated, it gives CASSLGTDQYF.

This chain joins TRBV10-1 and TRBJ2-1; 9 bases map to TRBD2. This CDR3 contains 16 residues. V dropped 3 bases and J dropped 8; count of bases not matched to a gene: 11. Germline V gives CDR1 WNHNN, CDR2 SYGVQD (reference sequence). The CDR3 coding sequence is TGCGCCAGCAGTGACCCGGGGAGCGGGAGGTGGGATGAGCAGTTCTTC. It codes for CASSDPGSGRWDEQFF.

The V and J genes are TRBV4-1 and TRBJ1-1, with D perhaps matching TRBD1 (5 bases). Trimming removed 1 base from V and 0 bases from J, with 15 bases in between. The CDR3 covers 17 residues. CDR1 and CDR2 from the germline V gene are MGHRA and YSYEKL. CDR3 in amino acids: CASSQAPQGYMNTEAFF. CDR3 nucleotide sequence: TGCGCCAGCAGCCAAGCCCCCCAGGGATACATGAACACTGAAGCTTTCTTT.

The CDR3 nucleotides read TGTGCCAGCAGCCAAGGGGGGGGTAGGCATTCACCCCTCCACTTT. Translated, it gives CASSQGGGRHSPLHF. V usage is TRBV3-1 (or the pseudogene TRBV3-2) and J usage is TRBJ1-6, with D perhaps TRBD1 (5 bases). The V end was cut by 1 base, the J end by 8 bases, with 12 bases between. Per germline, CDR1 LGHDT and CDR2 YNNKEL (reference sequence). The CDR3 sequence is 15 residues long.

This clone was detected only a few times. The chain uses TRBV25-1 and TRBJ2-3; D remains ambiguous. V shed 8 bases and J shed 0 bases, with 9 bases lying between them. The V gene's germline CDR1 is MGHDK and CDR2 SYGVNS. The CDR3 extends over 13 amino acids. DNA for the CDR3: TGTGCCAGCCGAAGCCCGAGCACAGATACGCAGTATTTT. Encoded protein: CASRSPSTDTQYF.

This clone was recorded once. The V gene is TRBV15, the J gene TRBJ1-1; TRBD1 matches at 8 bases. The CDR3 is 12 residues long. V shed 6 bases, J shed 6 bases, and the junction held 3 bases outside the gene matches. The V gene's germline CDR1 is LNHNV and CDR2 YYDKDF (reference sequence). Here the CDR3 reads CATSDRGPEAFF. CDR3 DNA sequence: TGTGCCACCAGTGACAGGGGTCCTGAAGCTTTCTTT.

The rearrangement links TRBV28 to TRBJ1-2; 10 bases are a match to TRBD1. Germline V lookup: CDR1 MDHEN, CDR2 SYDVKM. The trim removed 8 bases at V and 8 bases at J, leaving 11 bases unmatched. There are 14 residues in the CDR3. The CDR3: CASHTGTGEDGYTF. CDR3 coding DNA: TGTGCCAGCCATACCGGGACAGGGGAGGACGGCTACACCTTC.

The chain carries TRBV7-9 and TRBJ1-5; a possible D gene is TRBD1 (5 bases). The CDR3 consists of 15 residues. The V and J ends lost 7 bases and 0 bases respectively, with 13 bases between them. CDR1 and CDR2 (germline): SEHNR, FQNEAQ (reference sequence). The DNA for the CDR3 is TGTGCCAGCACCTCCCTGGGGGATAGCAATCAGCCCCAGCATTTT. This gives the protein CASTSLGDSNQPQHF.

The V call is TRBV2, the J call TRBJ2-5, with D possibly being TRBD1 (5 bases). Trimming took off 10 bases at V and 1 base at J, with 16 bases between the two ends. Germline CDR1 is SNHLY and CDR2 is FYNNEI. This CDR3 contains 14 residues. The CDR3 DNA reads TGTGCCATTTCTTCCTTCCAGGGCCAAGAGACCCAGTACTTC. This encodes CAISSFQGQETQYF.

The chain combines TRBV12-3 or TRBV12-4 with TRBJ1-2; D possibly corresponds to TRBD1 (6 bases). V lost 7 bases, J lost 7 bases, and 13 bases lay in between. This CDR3 is 12 amino acids long. Here the CDR3 DNA reads TGTGCCAGCATCTCGGGACATCTTGGCTACACCTTC. Amino acid sequence: CASISGHLGYTF.

The CDR3 sequence is CASSSQTGGNYGYTF. As DNA, the CDR3 is TGCGCCAGCAGCTCCCAGACAGGGGGGAACTATGGCTACACCTTC. J is TRBJ1-2 and V is TRBV5-1; 9 bases line up with TRBD1. Per germline, CDR1 SGHRS and CDR2 YFSETQ. The CDR3 consists of 15 residues. V shed 3 bases, J shed 2 bases, and the junction held 5 bases outside the gene matches.

The chain is built from TRBV5-1 and TRBJ2-7; TRBD2 aligns across 9 bases. The germline V gene has CDR1 SGHRS and CDR2 YFSETQ. The CDR3 extends over 14 amino acids. J lost 2 bases, V lost 2 bases, and 2 bases had no gene match. The CDR3 sequence: CASSFSGRTYEQYF. CDR3 DNA: TGCGCCAGCAGCTTTAGCGGGAGAACCTACGAGCAGTACTTC.

The J gene is TRBJ1-6, the V gene TRBV28; D remains unclear. V lost 6 bases to trimming and J lost 9 bases, with 21 bases between them. The CDR3 contains 16 residues. Germline CDR1 reads MDHEN; CDR2 reads SYDVKM. CDR3 amino acids: CASSALTLSPGSPLHF. The DNA for the CDR3 is TGTGCCAGCAGCGCCCTGACCCTTTCTCCGGGTTCACCCCTCCACTTT.

The chain combines TRBV6-1 with TRBJ2-7; 8 bases are a match to TRBD2. Trimming cost V 4 bases and J 2 bases; bases outside gene matches: 16. This CDR3 is built from 18 residues. CDR1 and CDR2 (germline): MNHNS, SASEGT. The CDR3 spells CASSALVQQPGLAYEQYF. The CDR3 DNA is TGTGCCAGCAGTGCTCTGGTCCAACAGCCGGGACTAGCCTACGAGCAGTACTTC.

This chain uses TRBV6-5 with TRBJ2-5, with 9 nucleotides matching TRBD1. The germline gives CDR1 MNHEY, CDR2 SVGAGI. CDR3 length equals 14 residues. The trim removed 4 bases at V and 3 bases at J, leaving 3 bases unmatched. CDR3 region: CASSWRTGEETQYF. The CDR3 DNA reads TGTGCCAGCAGTTGGCGGACAGGGGAAGAGACCCAGTACTTC.

This clone was found a few times. The CDR3 reads CASSDRIYTDTQYF. The CDR3 nucleotides are TGTGCCAGCAGCGACAGGATTTACACAGATACGCAGTATTTT. The chain combines TRBV21-1 with TRBJ2-3; the D call of TRBD1 is as the table states it, not checked on the DNA. TRBV21-1 is given as a pseudogene. This CDR3 is built from 14 residues.

This rearrangement joins TRBV5-1 to TRBJ1-3, with D tentatively TRBD1 (6 bases). CDR1 and CDR2 (germline): SGHRS, YFSETQ. This CDR3 region has 16 residues. Trimming took off 6 bases at V and 2 bases at J, with 18 bases between the two ends. This chain's CDR3 is CASTPSGTGTGNTIYF. The CDR3 DNA is TGCGCCAGCACTCCCTCAGGTACAGGGACTGGAAACACCATATATTTT. The full variable domain, completed using reference TRBV5-1 and TRBJ1-3, is KAGVTQTPRYLIKTRGQQVTLSCSPISGHRSVSWYQQTPGQGLQFLFEYFSETQRNKGNFPGRFSGRQFSNSRSEMNVSTLELGDSALYLCASTPSGTGTGNTIYFGEGSWLTVV.

The chain joins TRBV7-9 to TRBJ1-5; D is ambiguous. Germline CDR1 SEHNR, CDR2 FQNEAQ (reference sequence). Trimming took 0 bases from V and 5 from J, leaving 17 bases between them. The CDR3 consists of 17 residues. In DNA, the CDR3 is TGTGCCAGCAGCTTAGCCCTTAGGGCAGACGGGGATCAGCCCCAGCATTTT. Protein sequence: CASSLALRADGDQPQHF. Together with reference TRBV7-9 and TRBJ1-5, the CDR3 gives the full variable domain: DTGVSQNPRHKITKRGQNVTFRCDPISEHNRLYWYRQTLGQGPEFLTYFQNEAQLEKSRLLSDRFSAERPKGSFSTLEIQRTEQGDSAMYLCASSLALRADGDQPQHFGDGTRLSIL.